The entry below describes one TCR beta chain. Its antigen is unknown. This sample is part of a study of T cell responses to AZD1222 COVID-19 vaccine. Sequencing used immunoSEQ multiplex PCR; TCRdb keeps in-frame clones, though not all of them. Among roughly 65,000 clones listed, over 60% were seen once. Per germline, CDR1 SGHRS and CDR2 YFSETQ. The CDR3 extends over 13 amino acids. Trimming removed 2 bases at V and 3 bases at J, with 8 bases between. Findings of the study overall: Donors skewed white British and female; clonal diversity was possibly underestimated. The study found Spike-specific TCR breadth and depth rose after two AZD1222 doses. The peak T cell response came first, and repertoires were sampled only after it.

The V gene is TRBV5-1, the J gene TRBJ1-1, with no clear D. This clonotype originated in an adult in good health. The input for sequencing was peripheral blood, taken on day 0 of AZD1222 vaccination. The CDR3 here is CASSLRADTEAFF. The CDR3 DNA reads TGCGCCAGCAGCTTAAGGGCAGACACTGAAGCTTTCTTT.